This TCR beta chain was captured in a study of beta chain features in type 1 diabetes. For the study at large: Cell yields, gender and age were similar in healthy donors and patients. General study points: Shortening of TCRB CDR3s, moderate but significant, appeared in all four CD4+ subsets of Type 1 diabetes patients. Naive, central memory and regulatory TCRB repertoires appeared more similar among patients than healthy donors.

This CDR3 is 16 amino acids long. With 1 base removed from V and 4 bases from J, the gap between germline ends came to 13 bases. Germline assignment: CDR1 SGHVS and CDR2 FQNEAQ. Expressed TCRB transcripts were sequenced because the isolated RNA had all been reverse transcribed beforehand. Sequencing was performed with immunoSEQ multiplex PCR; in TCRdb, only in-frame clones are kept and a portion is missing. Here the sample spans some 140,000 clones, about 8.7% being singletons. Via the markers CD45RO/CCR7/CD25/CD127/CD95/CD27, stem cell-like memory, regulatory, central memory and naive CD4+ cells were sorted. Concerning this clone: What it binds is not known.

Sequences were obtained from central memory CD4+ T cells from blood. The chain is built from TRBV7-8 and TRBJ2-2; possible D gene TRBD1, 5 bases. This sequence was found in a man between 18 and 35 years old in good health. The DNA for the CDR3 is TGTGCCAGCAGCTTAGTTTTGCTGGGGCGCACCGGGGAGCTGTTTTTT. It codes for CASSLVLLGRTGELFF.